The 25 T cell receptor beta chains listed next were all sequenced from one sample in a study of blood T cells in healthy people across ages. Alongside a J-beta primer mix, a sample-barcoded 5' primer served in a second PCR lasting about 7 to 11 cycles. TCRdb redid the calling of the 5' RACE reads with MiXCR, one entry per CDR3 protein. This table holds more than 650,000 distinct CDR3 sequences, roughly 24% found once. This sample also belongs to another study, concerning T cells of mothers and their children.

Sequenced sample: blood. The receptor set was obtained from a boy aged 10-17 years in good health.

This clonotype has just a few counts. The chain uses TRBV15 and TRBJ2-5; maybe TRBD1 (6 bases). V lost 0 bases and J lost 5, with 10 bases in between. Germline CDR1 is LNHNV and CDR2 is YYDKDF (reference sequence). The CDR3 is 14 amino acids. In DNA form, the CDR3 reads TGTGCCACCAGCAGAGATCTGGGGGCGGAGACCCAGTACTTC. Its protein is CATSRDLGAETQYF.

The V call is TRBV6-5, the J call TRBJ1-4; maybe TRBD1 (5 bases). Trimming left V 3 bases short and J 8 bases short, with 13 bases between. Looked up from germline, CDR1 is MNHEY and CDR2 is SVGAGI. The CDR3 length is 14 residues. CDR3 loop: CASSYGSGGEKLFF. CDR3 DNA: TGTGCCAGCAGTTATGGTTCCGGGGGGGAAAAACTGTTTTTT.

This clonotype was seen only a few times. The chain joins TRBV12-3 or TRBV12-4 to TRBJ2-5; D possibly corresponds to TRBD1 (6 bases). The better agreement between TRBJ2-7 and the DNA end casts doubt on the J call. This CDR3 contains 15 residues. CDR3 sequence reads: CASSPSRDIRYEQYF. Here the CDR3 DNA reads TGTGCCAGCAGTCCATCCCGGGACATACGCTACGAGCAGTACTTC.

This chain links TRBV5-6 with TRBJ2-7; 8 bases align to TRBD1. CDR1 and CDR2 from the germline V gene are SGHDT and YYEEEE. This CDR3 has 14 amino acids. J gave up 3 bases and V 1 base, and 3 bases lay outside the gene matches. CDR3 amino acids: CASSLPGGYYEQYF. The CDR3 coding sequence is TGTGCCAGCAGCTTGCCAGGGGGCTACTACGAGCAGTACTTC.

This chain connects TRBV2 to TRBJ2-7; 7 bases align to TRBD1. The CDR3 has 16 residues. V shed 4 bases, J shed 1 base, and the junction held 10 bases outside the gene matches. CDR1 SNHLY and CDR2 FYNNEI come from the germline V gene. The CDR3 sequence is CASSGTTGTVSYEQYF. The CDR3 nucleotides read TGTGCCAGCAGTGGAACCACCGGGACAGTGTCCTACGAGCAGTACTTC.

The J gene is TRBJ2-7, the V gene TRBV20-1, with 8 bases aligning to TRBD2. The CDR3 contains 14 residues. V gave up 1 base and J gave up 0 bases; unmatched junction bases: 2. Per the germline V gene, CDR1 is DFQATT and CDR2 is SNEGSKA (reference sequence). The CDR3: CSARVGGGSYEQYF. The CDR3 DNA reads TGCAGTGCTAGAGTCGGGGGGGGCTCCTACGAGCAGTACTTC.

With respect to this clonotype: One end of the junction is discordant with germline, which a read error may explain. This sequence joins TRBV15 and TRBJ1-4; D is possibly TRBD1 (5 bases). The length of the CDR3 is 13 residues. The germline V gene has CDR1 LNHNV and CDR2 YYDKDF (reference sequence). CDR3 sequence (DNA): TGTGCCACCAGCAGAGACCTTCTCCACAGGCCTCATTTT. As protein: CATSRDLLHRPHF.

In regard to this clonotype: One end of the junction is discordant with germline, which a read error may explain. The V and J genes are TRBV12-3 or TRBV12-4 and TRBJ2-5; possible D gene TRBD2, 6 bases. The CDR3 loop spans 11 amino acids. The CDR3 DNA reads TGTGCCAGCAGTGTAAGCCGGGACTCTTTCTTC. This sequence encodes CASSVSRDSFF.

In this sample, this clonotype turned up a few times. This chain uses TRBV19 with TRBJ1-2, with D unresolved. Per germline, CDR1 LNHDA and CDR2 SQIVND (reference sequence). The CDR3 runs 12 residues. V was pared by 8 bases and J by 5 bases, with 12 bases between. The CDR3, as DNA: TGTGCCAGTCTTTCGGGGTGGTATGGCTACACCTTC. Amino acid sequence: CASLSGWYGYTF.

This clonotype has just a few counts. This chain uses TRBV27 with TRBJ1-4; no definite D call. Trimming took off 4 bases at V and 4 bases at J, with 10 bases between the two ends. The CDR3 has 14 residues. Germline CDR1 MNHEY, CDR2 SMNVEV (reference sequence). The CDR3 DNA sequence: TGTGCCAGCAGTTCGGACCCTGATAATGAAAAACTGTTTTTT. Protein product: CASSSDPDNEKLFF.

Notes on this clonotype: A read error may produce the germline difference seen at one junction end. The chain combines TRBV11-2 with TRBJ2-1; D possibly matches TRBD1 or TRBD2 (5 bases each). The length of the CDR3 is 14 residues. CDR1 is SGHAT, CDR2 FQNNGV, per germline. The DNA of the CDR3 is TGTACCAGCAGCTTAGAATCAGGGAGCAATGAGCAGTTCTTC. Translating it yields CTSSLESGSNEQFF.

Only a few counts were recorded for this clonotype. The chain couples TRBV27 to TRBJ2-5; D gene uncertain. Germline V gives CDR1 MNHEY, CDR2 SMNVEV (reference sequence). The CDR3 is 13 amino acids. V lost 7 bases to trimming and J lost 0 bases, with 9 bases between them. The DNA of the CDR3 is TGTGCCAGCAAAGATCACTACCAAGAGACCCAGTACTTC. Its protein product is CASKDHYQETQYF.

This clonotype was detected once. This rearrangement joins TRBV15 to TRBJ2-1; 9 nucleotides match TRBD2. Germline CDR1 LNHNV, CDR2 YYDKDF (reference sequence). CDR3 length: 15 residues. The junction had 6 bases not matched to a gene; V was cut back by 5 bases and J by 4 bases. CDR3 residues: CATSFRLAEYNEQFF. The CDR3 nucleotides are TGTGCCACCAGCTTTCGACTAGCGGAATACAATGAGCAGTTCTTC.

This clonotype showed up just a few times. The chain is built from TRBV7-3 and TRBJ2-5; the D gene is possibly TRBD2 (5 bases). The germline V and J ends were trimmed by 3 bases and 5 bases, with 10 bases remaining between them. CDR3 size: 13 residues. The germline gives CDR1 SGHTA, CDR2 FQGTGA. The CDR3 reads CASSFSPGETQYF. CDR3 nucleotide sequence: TGTGCCAGCAGCTTCTCCCCGGGGGAGACCCAGTACTTC. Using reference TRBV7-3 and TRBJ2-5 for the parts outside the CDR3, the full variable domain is GAGVSQTPSNKVTEKGKYVELRCDPISGHTALYWYRQSLGQGPEFLIYFQGTGAADDSGLPNDRFFAVRPEGSVSTLKIQRTERGDSAVYLCASSFSPGETQYFGPGTRLLVL.

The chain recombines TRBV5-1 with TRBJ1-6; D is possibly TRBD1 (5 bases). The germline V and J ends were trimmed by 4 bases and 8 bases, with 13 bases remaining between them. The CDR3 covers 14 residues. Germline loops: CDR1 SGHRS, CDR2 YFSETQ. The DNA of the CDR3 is TGCGCCAGCAGCCCGGGACCGGGGGATTCACCCCTCCACTTT. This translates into CASSPGPGDSPLHF.

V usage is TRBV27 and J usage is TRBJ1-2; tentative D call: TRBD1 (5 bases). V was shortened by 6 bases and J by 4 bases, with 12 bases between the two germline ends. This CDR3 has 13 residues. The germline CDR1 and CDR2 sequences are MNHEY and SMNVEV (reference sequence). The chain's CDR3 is CASRPLGPYGYTF. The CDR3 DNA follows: TGTGCCAGCAGGCCTTTGGGGCCCTATGGCTACACCTTC.

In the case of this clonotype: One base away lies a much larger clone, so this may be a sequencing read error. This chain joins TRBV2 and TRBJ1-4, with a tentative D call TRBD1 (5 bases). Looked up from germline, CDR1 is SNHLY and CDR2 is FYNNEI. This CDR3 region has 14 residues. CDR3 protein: CASSSGMEEEKPFF. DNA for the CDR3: TGTGCCAGCAGTTCAGGGATGGAAGAAGAAAAACCGTTTTTT.

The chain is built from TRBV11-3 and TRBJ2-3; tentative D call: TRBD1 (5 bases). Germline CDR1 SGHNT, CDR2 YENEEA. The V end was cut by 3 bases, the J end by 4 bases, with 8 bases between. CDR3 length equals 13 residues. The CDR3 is CASSFRESDTQYF. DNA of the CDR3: TGTGCCAGCAGCTTCAGGGAATCAGATACGCAGTATTTT.

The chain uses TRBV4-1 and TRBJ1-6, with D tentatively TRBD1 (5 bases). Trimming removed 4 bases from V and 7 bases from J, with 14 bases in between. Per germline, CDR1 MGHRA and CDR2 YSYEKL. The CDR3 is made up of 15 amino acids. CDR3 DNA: TGCGCCAGCAGCCTCGTTACAGGATCCAATTCACCCCTCCACTTT. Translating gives CASSLVTGSNSPLHF.

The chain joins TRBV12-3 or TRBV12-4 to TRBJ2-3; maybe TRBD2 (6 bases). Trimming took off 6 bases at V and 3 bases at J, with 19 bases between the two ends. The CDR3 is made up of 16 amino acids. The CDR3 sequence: CASSQLLASSTDTQYF. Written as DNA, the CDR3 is TGTGCCAGCAGCCAACTACTAGCTAGCTCTACAGATACGCAGTATTTT.

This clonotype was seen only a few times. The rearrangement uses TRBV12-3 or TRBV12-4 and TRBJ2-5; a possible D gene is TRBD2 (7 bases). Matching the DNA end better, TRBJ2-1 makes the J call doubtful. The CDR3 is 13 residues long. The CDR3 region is CASSLPGGHEQFF. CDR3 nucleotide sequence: TGTGCCAGCAGTCTCCCGGGGGGCCATGAGCAGTTCTTC.

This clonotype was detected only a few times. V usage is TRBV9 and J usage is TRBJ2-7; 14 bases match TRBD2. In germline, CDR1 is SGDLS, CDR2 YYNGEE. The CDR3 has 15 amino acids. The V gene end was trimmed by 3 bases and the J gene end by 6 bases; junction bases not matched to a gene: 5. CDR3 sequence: CASSASGTSGGEQYF. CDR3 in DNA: TGTGCCAGCAGCGCTTCGGGGACTAGCGGGGGCGAGCAGTACTTC.

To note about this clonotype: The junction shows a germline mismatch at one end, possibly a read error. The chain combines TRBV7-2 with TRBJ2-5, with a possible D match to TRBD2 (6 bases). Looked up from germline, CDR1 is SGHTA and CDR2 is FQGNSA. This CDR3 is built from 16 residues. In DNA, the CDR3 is TGTGCCGGCAGCTGGCGGGCAGAGAGGAGGGGAGAGACCCAGTACTTC. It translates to CAGSWRAERRGETQYF.

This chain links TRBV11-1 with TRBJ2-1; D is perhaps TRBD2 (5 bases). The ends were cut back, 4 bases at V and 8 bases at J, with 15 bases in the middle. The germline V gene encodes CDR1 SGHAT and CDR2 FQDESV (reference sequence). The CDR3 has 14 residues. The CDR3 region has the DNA TGTGCCAGCAGCTCACCGTCCAGCGGCGATGAGCAGTTCTTC. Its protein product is CASSSPSSGDEQFF.

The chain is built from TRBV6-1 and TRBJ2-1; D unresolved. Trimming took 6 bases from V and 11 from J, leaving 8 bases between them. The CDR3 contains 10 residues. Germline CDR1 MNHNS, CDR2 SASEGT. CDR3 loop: CASRENQQFF. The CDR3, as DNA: TGTGCCAGCAGGGAAAACCAGCAGTTCTTC.